These 14 T cell receptor beta chains share one sample of origin, sequenced in a study of OX40 agonist ivuxolimab in advanced cancers. This table comes from immunoSEQ multiplex PCR, and its TCRdb copy is limited to in-frame clones, with some not included. The data show approximately 66,000 clones, about nine tenths seen once. The sequenced sample was CD4+ or CD8+ T cells sorted from blood, obtained in a trial of the OX40 agonist ivuxolimab. These receptor sequences come from an adult with an advanced solid tumor such as melanoma, head and neck, liver or kidney cancer.

The J gene is TRBJ1-2, the V gene TRBV9; a possible D gene is TRBD1 (5 bases). CDR1 SGDLS and CDR2 YYNGEE come from the germline V gene. Trimming shortened V by 0 bases and J by 4 bases, and 16 bases separated the two germline ends. CDR3 size: 16 residues. CDR3 sequence reads: CASSVGGKGGAYGYTF. CDR3 nucleotides: TGTGCCAGCAGCGTAGGGGGTAAGGGAGGGGCCTATGGCTACACCTTC.

In DNA, the CDR3 is TGTGCCAGTAGTCCCGGGACAGGGGTTAGCGGGGAGCTGTTTTTT. Translation gives CASSPGTGVSGELFF. This chain joins TRBV19 and TRBJ2-2; 10 bases are shared with TRBD1. V lost 5 bases to trimming and J lost 7 bases; unmatched junction nucleotides: 7. Germline V CDR1 and CDR2: LNHDA, SQIVND (reference sequence). The CDR3 consists of 15 residues.

The chain combines TRBV30 with TRBJ1-5; D remains ambiguous. The V end lost 4 bases, the J end lost 7 bases, and 11 bases lay between the germline ends. Germline V lookup: CDR1 GTSNPN, CDR2 SVGIG (reference sequence). The CDR3 sequence is 12 residues long. The CDR3 loop is CAWNGVGQPQHF. As DNA, the CDR3 is TGTGCCTGGAACGGGGTCGGACAGCCCCAGCATTTT.

The chain links TRBV6-5 to TRBJ1-2; a possible D gene is TRBD1 (6 bases). Germline CDR1 reads MNHEY; CDR2 reads SVGAGI. V lost 3 bases to trimming and J lost 5 bases, with 13 bases between them. The CDR3 has 14 residues. The CDR3 spells CASSYRTAGYGYTF. The CDR3 coding sequence is TGTGCCAGCAGTTATAGGACAGCCGGATATGGCTACACCTTC.

The rearrangement uses TRBV6-4 and TRBJ2-2; 8 bases align to TRBD2. The germline gives CDR1 MRHNA, CDR2 SNTAGT. This CDR3 is 15 amino acids long. The junction had 4 bases not matched to a gene; V was cut back by 3 bases and J by 4 bases. CDR3 in amino acids: CASSEIAGPTGELFF. For the CDR3, the DNA is TGTGCCAGCAGTGAAATAGCGGGACCCACCGGGGAGCTGTTTTTT.

The gene calls are TRBV5-1 and TRBJ1-6; D is possibly TRBD1 (5 bases). The CDR3 length is 16 residues. The V gene lost 7 bases and the J gene lost 9 bases, with 23 bases spanning the gap. CDR1 and CDR2 (germline): SGHRS, YFSETQ. CDR3 sequence reads: CASRTRTGSPPSPLHF. CDR3 bases: TGCGCCAGCCGGACACGGACCGGGTCCCCTCCTTCACCCCTCCACTTT.

J is TRBJ2-3 and V is TRBV7-9, with 9 bases lining up with TRBD2. Germline CDR1 reads SEHNR; CDR2 reads FQNEAQ (reference sequence). CDR3 length: 16 residues. V gave up 5 bases and J gave up 1 base; unmatched junction bases: 7. DNA for the CDR3: TGTGCCAGCAGCACACCTATAGCGGGGGGCACAGATACGCAGTATTTT. Amino acid sequence: CASSTPIAGGTDTQYF.

V and J are TRBV6-5 and TRBJ1-1, with D unclear. CDR1 and CDR2 from the germline V gene are MNHEY and SVGAGI. Trimming removed 0 bases at V and 9 bases at J, with 11 bases between. The CDR3 is made up of 13 amino acids. The CDR3 sequence is CASSYSSGWQAFF. Written as DNA, the CDR3 is TGTGCCAGCAGTTACTCGTCGGGCTGGCAAGCTTTCTTT.

The V call is TRBV11-2, the J call TRBJ2-2; tentative D call: TRBD1 (5 bases). Germline-derived CDR1 and CDR2 are SGHAT and FQNNGV. CDR3 length equals 19 residues. Trimming pared 5 bases from V and 0 bases from J, leaving 22 bases between. The CDR3 DNA reads TGTGCCAGCAGCCCCGGATGGGGCCGCTATACTCCGAACACCGGGGAGCTGTTTTTT. Translating gives CASSPGWGRYTPNTGELFF.

The rearrangement links TRBV27 to TRBJ1-2; 8 nucleotides line up with TRBD1. There are 15 residues in the CDR3. The J segment lost 0 bases and the V segment lost 7 bases, leaving 7 bases of the junction unmatched. Germline lookup yields CDR1 MNHEY and CDR2 SMNVEV (reference sequence). The CDR3 spells CASKGDRKANYGYTF. The CDR3, as DNA: TGTGCCAGCAAGGGGGACAGGAAAGCTAACTATGGCTACACCTTC.

V gene TRBV7-8 combines with J gene TRBJ2-3; 7 positions match TRBD1. The CDR3 runs to 16 residues. Germline values: CDR1 SGHVS, CDR2 FQNEAQ. Unmatched junction bases numbered 5, after V lost 0 bases and J lost 2 bases. For the CDR3, the DNA is TGTGCCAGCAGCTTAGCGGGACAGCTTAACACAGATACGCAGTATTTT. It encodes CASSLAGQLNTDTQYF. Combining the CDR3 with reference TRBV7-8 and TRBJ2-3 gives the whole variable domain GAGVSQSPRYKVAKRGQDVALRCDPISGHVSLFWYQQALGQGPEFLTYFQNEAQLDKSGLPSDRFFAERPEGSVSTLKIQRTQQEDSAVYLCASSLAGQLNTDTQYFGPGTRLTVL.

The genes are TRBV5-4 and TRBJ2-1; the D is unclear. Trimming pared 4 bases from V and 4 bases from J, leaving 9 bases between. This CDR3 is built from 13 residues. Germline-derived CDR1 and CDR2 are SGHNT and YYREEE (reference sequence). The CDR3 loop reads CASSPKGYNEQFF. CDR3 coding DNA: TGTGCCAGCAGCCCCAAAGGGTACAATGAGCAGTTCTTC.

The chain combines TRBV6-1 with TRBJ1-5; D is uncertain. Germline-derived CDR1 and CDR2 are MNHNS and SASEGT. The germline V and J ends were trimmed by 7 bases and 0 bases, with 13 bases remaining between them. The length of the CDR3 is 15 residues. In nucleotides, the CDR3 is TGTGCCAGCATAAAAGACGGATATAGCAATCAGCCCCAGCATTTT. It encodes CASIKDGYSNQPQHF.

V and J are TRBV28 and TRBJ1-5; 10 nucleotides match TRBD1. Germline loops: CDR1 MDHEN, CDR2 SYDVKM. V lost 5 bases to trimming and J lost 7 bases; unmatched junction nucleotides: 8. CDR3 length: 15 amino acids. The CDR3 region is CASSPRDRGYQPQHF. The CDR3 bases are TGTGCCAGCAGTCCCCGGGACAGGGGATACCAGCCCCAGCATTTT.